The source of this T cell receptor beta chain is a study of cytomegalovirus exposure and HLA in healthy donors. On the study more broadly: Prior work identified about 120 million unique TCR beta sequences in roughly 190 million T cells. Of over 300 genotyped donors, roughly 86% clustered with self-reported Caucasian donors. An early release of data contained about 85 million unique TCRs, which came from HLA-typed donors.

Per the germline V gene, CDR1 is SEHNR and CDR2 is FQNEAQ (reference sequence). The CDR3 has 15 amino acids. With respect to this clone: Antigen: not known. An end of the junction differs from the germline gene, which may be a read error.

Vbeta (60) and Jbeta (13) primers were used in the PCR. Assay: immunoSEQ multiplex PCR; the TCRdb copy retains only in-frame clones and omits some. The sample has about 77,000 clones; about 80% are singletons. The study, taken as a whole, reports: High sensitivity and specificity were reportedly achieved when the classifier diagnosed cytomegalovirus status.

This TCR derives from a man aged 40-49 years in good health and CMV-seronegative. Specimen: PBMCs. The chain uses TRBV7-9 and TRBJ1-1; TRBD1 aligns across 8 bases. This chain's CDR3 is CSSSSGGTGRTEAFF. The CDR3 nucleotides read TGTTCCAGCAGCTCGGGCGGGACAGGTCGAACTGAAGCTTTCTTT.